This is a list of T cell receptor beta chains from one sample in a study of blood T cell repertoires in COVID-19. Some clones are missing from TCRdb's copy, which holds only in-frame ones; the method was immunoSEQ multiplex PCR. The table shows some 180,000 clones, with under 85% occurring only once. The specimen sequenced was peripheral blood. The receptors derive from a human donor in a cohort sampled during active COVID-19. The CDR3 runs from the conserved cysteine through the conserved F or W. Each record gives: CDR3 protein, CDR3 length, D gene, V gene, J gene. A D gene is named only where the DNA matches it firmly.

CDR3aa: CASSLEQGSGYTF
len: 13
d_gene: -
v_gene: TRBV11-2
j_gene: TRBJ1-2

CDR3aa: CASSWRQGRNQPQHF
len: 15
d_gene: TRBD1
v_gene: TRBV7-2
j_gene: TRBJ1-5

CDR3aa: CASSFSTGGGNTIYF
len: 15
d_gene: TRBD1
v_gene: TRBV5-1
j_gene: TRBJ1-3

CDR3aa: CAISLRGRGGYEQYF
len: 15
d_gene: TRBD1
v_gene: TRBV10-3
j_gene: TRBJ2-7

CDR3aa: CASSPLSGTAQETQYF
len: 16
d_gene: TRBD1
v_gene: TRBV11-2
j_gene: TRBJ2-5

CDR3aa: CASSVDGTSGLETQYF
len: 16
d_gene: TRBD2
v_gene: TRBV9
j_gene: TRBJ2-5

CDR3aa: CASSLASAGNTIYF
len: 14
d_gene: -
v_gene: TRBV5-5
j_gene: TRBJ1-3

CDR3aa: CASGLAGAVYEQYF
len: 14
d_gene: TRBD2
v_gene: TRBV6-5
j_gene: TRBJ2-7

CDR3aa: CASSYTETGPLLEQYF
len: 16
d_gene: -
v_gene: TRBV6-5
j_gene: TRBJ2-7

CDR3aa: CASSPPGQGGQPQHF
len: 15
d_gene: TRBD1
v_gene: TRBV4-1
j_gene: TRBJ1-5

CDR3aa: CASSQDRGTNEKLFF
len: 15
d_gene: -
v_gene: TRBV4-1
j_gene: TRBJ1-4

CDR3aa: CASSFGTGYGEQYF
len: 14
d_gene: TRBD1
v_gene: TRBV11-2
j_gene: TRBJ2-7

CDR3aa: CSAQVAGEQYF
len: 11
d_gene: -
v_gene: TRBV29-1
j_gene: TRBJ2-7

CDR3aa: CASRSSGTSNTGELFF
len: 16
d_gene: TRBD2
v_gene: TRBV7-8
j_gene: TRBJ2-2

CDR3aa: CAISESSRVTYEQYF
len: 15
d_gene: -
v_gene: TRBV10-3
j_gene: TRBJ2-7

CDR3aa: CASSVRGLGEQFF
len: 13
d_gene: -
v_gene: TRBV9
j_gene: TRBJ2-1

CDR3aa: CASSFGGTDTQYF
len: 13
d_gene: -
v_gene: TRBV7-3
j_gene: TRBJ2-3

CDR3aa: CASATTGTNQPQHF
len: 14
d_gene: -
v_gene: TRBV6-5
j_gene: TRBJ1-5

CDR3aa: CASSPGPRRGSPLHF
len: 15
d_gene: -
v_gene: TRBV5-4
j_gene: TRBJ1-6

CDR3aa: CASSPEARGRDEQYF
len: 15
d_gene: TRBD1
v_gene: TRBV6-5
j_gene: TRBJ2-7

CDR3aa: CASSISQGAEAFF
len: 13
d_gene: TRBD1
v_gene: TRBV7-3
j_gene: TRBJ1-1

CDR3aa: CASSIEPLTRGYNSPLHF
len: 18
d_gene: TRBD1
v_gene: TRBV19
j_gene: TRBJ1-6

CDR3aa: CASAVTLEQFF
len: 11
d_gene: -
v_gene: TRBV12-5
j_gene: TRBJ2-1

CDR3aa: CASSMGSSYNEQFF
len: 14
d_gene: -
v_gene: TRBV7-3
j_gene: TRBJ2-1

CDR3aa: CSARQGTAFF
len: 10
d_gene: TRBD1
v_gene: TRBV29-1
j_gene: TRBJ1-1

CDR3aa: CASSEANPRTGVSGYTF
len: 17
d_gene: TRBD1
v_gene: TRBV2
j_gene: TRBJ1-2

CDR3aa: CASSAQYEQYF
len: 11
d_gene: -
v_gene: TRBV7-2
j_gene: TRBJ2-7

CDR3aa: CASSLVGGGTDTQYF
len: 15
d_gene: -
v_gene: TRBV7-9
j_gene: TRBJ2-3

CDR3aa: CASSPAGRGVLNEQFF
len: 16
d_gene: TRBD2
v_gene: TRBV5-1
j_gene: TRBJ2-1

CDR3aa: CASSLDRVRTGNTIYF
len: 16
d_gene: -
v_gene: TRBV7-8
j_gene: TRBJ1-3

CDR3aa: CASSSRRGRYEQYF
len: 14
d_gene: -
v_gene: TRBV6-5
j_gene: TRBJ2-7

CDR3aa: CASSLEGNTYNEQFF
len: 15
d_gene: -
v_gene: TRBV5-1
j_gene: TRBJ2-1

CDR3aa: CASSRLAGGQGEQYF
len: 15
d_gene: TRBD2
v_gene: TRBV5-1
j_gene: TRBJ2-7

CDR3aa: CASSSGVLNEKLFF
len: 14
d_gene: -
v_gene: TRBV5-1
j_gene: TRBJ1-4

CDR3aa: CASWSAVDYGYTF
len: 13
d_gene: -
v_gene: TRBV6-5
j_gene: TRBJ1-2

CDR3aa: CASSPGTGNQPQHF
len: 14
d_gene: TRBD1
v_gene: TRBV5-1
j_gene: TRBJ1-5

CDR3aa: CASSRGSQLLDYF
len: 13
d_gene: -
v_gene: TRBV5-6
j_gene: TRBJ2-7

CDR3aa: CASMGGNEQFF
len: 11
d_gene: -
v_gene: TRBV27
j_gene: TRBJ2-1

CDR3aa: CASSSGVGYEQYF
len: 13
d_gene: -
v_gene: TRBV7-9
j_gene: TRBJ2-7

CDR3aa: CASSPTPGDTEAFF
len: 14
d_gene: -
v_gene: TRBV5-1
j_gene: TRBJ1-1

CDR3aa: CASSQAETGSEAFF
len: 14
d_gene: TRBD1
v_gene: TRBV4-1
j_gene: TRBJ1-1

CDR3aa: CASSLEGGTSGGNEQFF
len: 17
d_gene: TRBD2
v_gene: TRBV5-4
j_gene: TRBJ2-1

CDR3aa: CASSQDRGISPLHF
len: 14
d_gene: TRBD1
v_gene: TRBV19
j_gene: TRBJ1-6

CDR3aa: CASSQQQEGDQPQHF
len: 15
d_gene: -
v_gene: TRBV4-1
j_gene: TRBJ1-5

CDR3aa: CASSLPTGGFTEAFF
len: 15
d_gene: TRBD1
v_gene: TRBV5-8
j_gene: TRBJ1-1

CDR3aa: CASSQESAGSPRMNTEAFF
len: 19
d_gene: -
v_gene: TRBV4-1
j_gene: TRBJ1-1

CDR3aa: CASSLAVGGGAPYEQYF
len: 17
d_gene: TRBD2
v_gene: TRBV5-1
j_gene: TRBJ2-7

CDR3aa: CASSPGSNYGYTF
len: 13
d_gene: -
v_gene: TRBV12-3/TRBV12-4
j_gene: TRBJ1-2

CDR3aa: CASSLGTGANYGYTF
len: 15
d_gene: TRBD1
v_gene: TRBV5-6
j_gene: TRBJ1-2

CDR3aa: CASNRGSGANVLTF
len: 14
d_gene: -
v_gene: TRBV2
j_gene: TRBJ2-6

CDR3aa: CASSYGDFRGTDTQYF
len: 16
d_gene: -
v_gene: TRBV6-5
j_gene: TRBJ2-3